Presented here are 14 T cell receptor beta chains from one specimen sequenced in a study of T-cell reconstitution after alpha-beta-depleted transplantation in children. A library of TCRbeta sequences, prepared with unique molecular identifiers, was generated. TCRdb reprocessed the PCR reads with MiXCR, giving one entry per CDR3 protein. The table has around 600,000 distinct CDR3 sequences, approximately 16% seen once. The specimen comprised PBMCs from the stem cell graft donor, sampled from the stem cell graft. These receptors were obtained from a human donor who donated a stem cell graft to a child with acute myeloid leukemia.

This clonotype was detected many times. J is TRBJ2-3 and V is TRBV10-3; TRBD2 agrees at 9 bases. Germline V gene sequence: CDR1 ENHRY, CDR2 SYGVKD. The CDR3 covers 14 residues. Losses at the gene ends were 6 bases for V and 3 bases for J; bases not matched to a gene: 4. The CDR3 region is CAISSGGNTDTQYF. The CDR3 nucleotides are TGTGCCATCAGCAGCGGGGGGAATACAGATACGCAGTATTTT.

This rearrangement joins TRBV20-1 to TRBJ2-2; 7 nucleotides align to TRBD1. Losses at the gene ends were 6 bases for V and 4 bases for J; bases not matched to a gene: 20. The length of the CDR3 is 18 residues. CDR1 is DFQATT and CDR2 is SNEGSKA in the germline V gene (reference sequence). The CDR3 DNA sequence: TGCAGTGCCTCAACTTACGGGGCAGGGGGTCGAGGCACCGGGGAGCTGTTTTTT. Its translation is CSASTYGAGGRGTGELFF.

This clonotype was seen a few times. The chain recombines TRBV5-5 with TRBJ2-2, with TRBD1 as a possible D gene (6 bases). The V gene lost 2 bases and the J gene lost 3 bases, with 11 bases spanning the gap. The CDR3 consists of 15 residues. The V gene's germline CDR1 is SGHKS and CDR2 YYEKEE (reference sequence). CDR3 residues: CASSFLGADTGELFF. The CDR3, as DNA: TGTGCCAGCAGCTTTTTGGGGGCGGACACCGGGGAGCTGTTTTTT.

The rearrangement links TRBV20-1 to TRBJ2-2; 9 bases align to TRBD2. This CDR3 has 15 amino acids. Trimming at V came to 3 bases and at J to 4 bases, leaving 6 bases not matched to a gene. The germline V gene encodes CDR1 DFQATT and CDR2 SNEGSKA (reference sequence). The CDR3 region is CSARLAGVSTGELFF. CDR3 DNA: TGCAGTGCTAGGTTAGCGGGGGTATCCACCGGGGAGCTGTTTTTT.

In regard to this clonotype: One base away lies a much larger clone, so this may be a sequencing read error. The CDR3 carries no conserved terminal phenylalanine or tryptophan, so it likely arises from a read error. The chain couples TRBV10-3 to TRBJ1-1, with D perhaps TRBD1 (6 bases). V gave up 2 bases and J gave up 6 bases, with 7 bases separating them. CDR3 length: 12 amino acids. Germline-derived CDR1 and CDR2 are ENHRY and SYGVKD. The chain's CDR3 is CAISETGPEAFY. DNA of the CDR3: TGTGCCATCAGTGAGACAGGGCCTGAAGCTTTCTAT.

This clonotype appeared many times. The chain couples TRBV12-3 or TRBV12-4 to TRBJ2-1; 12 nucleotides match TRBD2. V dropped 6 bases and J dropped 8; count of bases not matched to a gene: 8. This CDR3 is built from 15 residues. Here the CDR3 reads CASRLGLAGMDEQFF. CDR3 in DNA: TGTGCCAGCAGGCTCGGACTAGCGGGGATGGATGAGCAGTTCTTC.

V and J are TRBV12-3 or TRBV12-4 and TRBJ2-3; the match to TRBD2 covers 12 bases. Germline trimming cut 3 bases from V and 10 bases from J; bases unmatched to any gene: 8. The CDR3 contains 15 residues. CDR3 nucleotides: TGTGCCAGCAGTTTCTCTAGCGGGGGGGCATATGCGCAGTATTTT. As protein: CASSFSSGGAYAQYF.

The chain combines TRBV4-3 with TRBJ1-2; tentatively, D is TRBD1 (6 bases). CDR3 size: 18 residues. Germline V gene lookup returns CDR1 LGHNA and CDR2 YSLEER. Trimming left V 0 bases short and J 2 bases short, with 19 bases between. The CDR3 here is CASSQDGARGRENYGYTF. The CDR3 nucleotides are TGCGCCAGCAGCCAAGATGGGGCCCGGGGGCGGGAGAACTATGGCTACACCTTC.

V and J are TRBV9 and TRBJ2-2, with D unresolved. Trimming removed 1 base at V and 0 bases at J, with 4 bases between. The germline V gene has CDR1 SGDLS and CDR2 YYNGEE. The CDR3 runs 14 residues. For the CDR3, the DNA is TGTGCCAGCAGCGTAACACCGAACACCGGGGAGCTGTTTTTT. Its protein product is CASSVTPNTGELFF.

This clonotype was seen only a few times. The chain recombines TRBV7-3 with TRBJ1-2, with TRBD1 matching 7 bases. Trimming at V came to 5 bases and at J to 0 bases, leaving 6 bases not matched to a gene. In germline, CDR1 is SGHTA, CDR2 FQGTGA. There are 15 residues in the CDR3. In DNA form, the CDR3 reads TGTGCCAGCAGCCTCAGGACAGGCACTAACTATGGCTACACCTTC. As protein: CASSLRTGTNYGYTF.

The genes are TRBV27 and TRBJ2-7; 9 nucleotides align to TRBD1. The CDR3 sequence is 14 residues long. CDR1 MNHEY and CDR2 SMNVEV come from the germline V gene (reference sequence). The trim removed 4 bases at V and 7 bases at J, leaving 8 bases unmatched. CDR3 loop: CASSSTGQGGEQYV. The DNA for the CDR3 is TGTGCCAGCAGTTCCACGGGACAGGGAGGAGAGCAGTACGTC.

V usage is TRBV12-3 or TRBV12-4 and J usage is TRBJ1-1, with D perhaps TRBD1 (6 bases). The CDR3 spans 15 residues. Trimming took 6 bases from V and 4 from J, leaving 18 bases between them. CDR3 amino acids: CASSLKGGGVTEAFF. The CDR3 nucleotides are TGTGCCAGCAGCCTTAAGGGTGGGGGCGTCACTGAAGCTTTCTTT.

The chain recombines TRBV24-1 with TRBJ2-3; 8 positions match TRBD1. The CDR3 has 14 residues. Trimming cost V 4 bases and J 4 bases; bases outside gene matches: 3. CDR1 KGHDR and CDR2 SFDVKD come from the germline V gene. The CDR3 is CATSDLDRADTQYF. CDR3 DNA sequence: TGTGCCACCAGTGACCTGGACAGGGCAGATACGCAGTATTTT.

This clonotype was counted at least ten times. The chain has TRBV7-2 and TRBJ2-3; D may be TRBD1 (6 bases). The CDR3 sequence is 17 residues long. Trimming cost V 4 bases and J 4 bases, with 21 bases left between them. Per germline, CDR1 SGHTA and CDR2 FQGNSA. The DNA for the CDR3 is TGTGCCAGCAGCTCAAACATACAGGGATATGGAGCAGATACGCAGTATTTT. Translating gives CASSSNIQGYGADTQYF.